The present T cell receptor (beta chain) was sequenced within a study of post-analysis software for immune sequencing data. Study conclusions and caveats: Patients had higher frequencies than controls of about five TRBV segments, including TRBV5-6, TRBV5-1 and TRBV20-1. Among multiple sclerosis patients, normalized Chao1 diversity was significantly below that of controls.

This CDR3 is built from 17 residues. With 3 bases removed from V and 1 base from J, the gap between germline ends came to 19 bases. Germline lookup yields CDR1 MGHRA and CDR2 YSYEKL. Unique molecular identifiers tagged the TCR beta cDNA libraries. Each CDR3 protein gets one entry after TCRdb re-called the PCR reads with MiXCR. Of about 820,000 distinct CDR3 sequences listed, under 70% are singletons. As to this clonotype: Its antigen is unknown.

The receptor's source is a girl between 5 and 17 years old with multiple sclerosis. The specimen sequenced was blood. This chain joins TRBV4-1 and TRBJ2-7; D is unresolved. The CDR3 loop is CASSHRLMGFISYEQYF. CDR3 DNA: TGCGCCAGCAGCCATCGGCTGATGGGATTCATTTCCTACGAGCAGTACTTC.